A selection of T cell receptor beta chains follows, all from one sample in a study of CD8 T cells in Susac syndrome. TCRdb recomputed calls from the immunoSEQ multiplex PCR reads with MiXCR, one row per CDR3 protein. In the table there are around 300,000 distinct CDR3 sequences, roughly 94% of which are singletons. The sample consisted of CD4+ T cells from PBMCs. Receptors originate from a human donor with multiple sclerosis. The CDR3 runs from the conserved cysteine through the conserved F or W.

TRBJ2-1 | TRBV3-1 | CASSQDRGIYNEQFF
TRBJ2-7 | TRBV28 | CASSLLSSGSSYEQYF
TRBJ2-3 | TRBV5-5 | CASSLDGRQDTDTQYF
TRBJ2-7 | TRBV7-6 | CASSLAGTGTYEQYF
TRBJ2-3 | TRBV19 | CASSISGGIDTQYF
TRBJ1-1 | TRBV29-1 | CSVERGFNTEAFF
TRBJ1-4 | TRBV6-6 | CASSYRRNEKLFF
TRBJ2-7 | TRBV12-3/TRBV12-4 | CASSSPRAGASDEQYF
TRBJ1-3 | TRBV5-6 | CASSSSGEGNTIYF
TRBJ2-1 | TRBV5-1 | CASSLAPGGGNEQFF
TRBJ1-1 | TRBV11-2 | CASSLEGVGVAFF
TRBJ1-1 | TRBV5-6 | CASRYAGFPEAFF
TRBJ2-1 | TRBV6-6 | CASSQPYNEQFF
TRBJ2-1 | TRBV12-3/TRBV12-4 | CASSFSGFSEQFF
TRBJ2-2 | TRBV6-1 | CASTDQGAGFPGELFF
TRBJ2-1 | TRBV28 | CASSLTSGGSYNEQFF
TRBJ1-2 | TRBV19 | CASSLPDRGTGGYTF
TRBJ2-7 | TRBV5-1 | CASSPIGAGGNSAYEQYF
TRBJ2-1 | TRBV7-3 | CASSFGGVSYNEQFF
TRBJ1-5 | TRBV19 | CASGDSSNQPQHF